A selection of T cell receptor beta chains follows, all from one sample in a study of shared clonotypes between healthy human individuals. TCRdb's table, derived via immunoSEQ multiplex PCR, lists solely in-frame clones and lacks some. The profile shows roughly 1,000,000 clones, 78% of them singletons. The specimen was memory CD4+ T cells from PBMCs. The source is a man in his late teens or twenties in good health. Some clones in this sample may be carry-over from other donors' samples. Each CDR3 is given with its conserved first and last residue. D genes are given only for firm matches. Where a row states a size, it is once, few, many or the class of an expanded clone; other rows omit it.

clone size,V gene,J gene,D gene,CDR3 DNA,CDR3 protein
-,TRBV7-9,TRBJ1-3,TRBD1,TGTGCCAGCAGCCCCTTGGGGACAGGGGGCAACACCATATATTTT,CASSPLGTGGNTIYF
-,TRBV11-2,TRBJ2-1,-,TGTGCCAGCAGCTTTACGAGGGGGGTCAACAATGAGCAGTTCTTC,CASSFTRGVNNEQFF
-,TRBV25-1,TRBJ2-3,TRBD2,TGTGCCAGCACCGGGAGGGGCACAGATACGCAGTATTTT,CASTGRGTDTQYF
-,TRBV4-1,TRBJ2-2,-,TGCGCCAGCAGTCGCCCTTTGGGCGGGACCCCGAACACCGGGGAGCTGTTTTTT,CASSRPLGGTPNTGELFF
-,TRBV4-1,TRBJ1-1,-,TGCGCCAGCAGCCAAGATTTTTCCATAAACACTGAAGCTTTCTTT,CASSQDFSINTEAFF
few,TRBV6-1,TRBJ1-1,-,TGTGCCAGCAGTGTCCGGAGGAACACTGAAGCTTTCTTT,CASSVRRNTEAFF
-,TRBV5-6,TRBJ1-3,-,TGTGCCAGCAGCTTGGCCGGGAGAAACACCATATATTTT,CASSLAGRNTIYF
-,TRBV30,TRBJ2-7,TRBD1,TGTGCCTGGGGGACAGGGGGAGGCTACGAGCAGTACTTC,CAWGTGGGYEQYF
once,TRBV18,TRBJ2-2,-,TGTGCCAGCTCAGCAGAAGGAAGCGGGGAGCTGTTTTTT,CASSAEGSGELFF
-,TRBV5-1,TRBJ1-2,-,TGCGCCAGCAGCTTGGTTGGTGGGGCGGTAGGATATGGCTACACCTTC,CASSLVGGAVGYGYTF
-,TRBV28,TRBJ2-1,TRBD1,TGTGCCAGCAGCAGTTCCCTCGGGACAGGGGGCAGTTGGAAGTTCTTC,CASSSSLGTGGSWKFF
many,TRBV5-6,TRBJ2-5,-,TGTGCCAGCAGCTTGAGGGGGGCGGAAGAGACCCAGTACTTC,CASSLRGAEETQYF
-,TRBV7-8,TRBJ2-7,-,TGTGCCAGCAGCTCTTCCGGGACCCTCTCCTACGAGCAGTACTTC,CASSSSGTLSYEQYF
-,TRBV6-5,TRBJ2-7,-,TGTGCCAGCAGTTACCGGGGCGAGCAGTACTTC,CASSYRGEQYF
-,TRBV4-3,TRBJ1-4,-,TGCGCCAGCAGCCAAGGGGAAGGAGTTAATGAAAAACTGTTTTTT,CASSQGEGVNEKLFF
-,TRBV7-8,TRBJ1-5,-,TGTGCCAGCAGCTTATCGGGAGGGACGAGCAATCAGCCCCAGCATTTT,CASSLSGGTSNQPQHF
-,TRBV7-2,TRBJ2-2,TRBD2,TGTGCCAGCAGGAATAGCGGGCCCAACACCGGGGAGCTGTTTTTT,CASRNSGPNTGELFF
-,TRBV2,TRBJ2-2,-,TGTGCCAGCAGTGAGCATTCGAACACCGGGGAGCTGTTTTTT,CASSEHSNTGELFF
-,TRBV30,TRBJ2-1,TRBD2,TGTGCCTGGAGTGGTAGCGGGAGCTCCTACAATGAGCAGTTCTTC,CAWSGSGSSYNEQFF
-,TRBV4-2,TRBJ2-1,TRBD2,TGTGCCAGCAGCTCCCGACTAGCGGGGGAATACAATGAGCAGTTCTTC,CASSSRLAGEYNEQFF
few,TRBV2,TRBJ2-5,TRBD2,TGTGCCAGCAGTGAGGCTAGCGGGAGTGTTGAGACCCAGTACTTC,CASSEASGSVETQYF
-,TRBV7-3,TRBJ1-4,-,TGTGCCAGCAGCTTAACGTTGGTCGAGAACGGAAGCGAAAAACTGTTTTTT,CASSLTLVENGSEKLFF
-,TRBV6-1,TRBJ2-5,TRBD1,TGTGCCAGCGCCGGGACAGGGACGGAGACCCAGTACTTC,CASAGTGTETQYF
-,TRBV9,TRBJ1-4,-,TGTGCCAGCAGCGTAGCGGGAGCTGGGGGTGAAAAACTGTTTTTT,CASSVAGAGGEKLFF
-,TRBV4-1,TRBJ2-7,-,TGCGCCAGCAGCCAAGATAGGGCCCGCGAGCAGTACTTC,CASSQDRAREQYF
-,TRBV29-1,TRBJ2-7,TRBD1,TGCAGCGTTGAAGAGCAGGGGGCTTTGCAGCAGTACTTC,CSVEEQGALQQYF
-,TRBV6-1,TRBJ1-4,TRBD1,TGTGCCAGCAGTGGCAGGGGGCCTAATGAAAAACTGTTTTTT,CASSGRGPNEKLFF
-,TRBV6-5,TRBJ2-7,-,TGTGCCAGCAGTTACTCGGCTAGTGGGGCCTACGAGCAGTACTTC,CASSYSASGAYEQYF
-,TRBV5-4,TRBJ2-1,TRBD2,TGTGCCAGCAGCTTGGTAGGGAGGGCTTACTACAATGAGCAGTTCTTC,CASSLVGRAYYNEQFF
once,TRBV4-1,TRBJ2-7,TRBD2,TGCGCCAGCAGCCAAGCCCCGGGCCTAGCGGGAGGGCTCTCCTACGAGCAGTACTTC,CASSQAPGLAGGLSYEQYF
-,TRBV5-4,TRBJ1-4,-,TGTGCCAGCAGCTCGGACCTTAATGAAAAACTGTTTTTT,CASSSDLNEKLFF
-,TRBV4-3,TRBJ1-5,-,TGCGCCAGCAGCCAAACGATCAATCAGCCCCAGCATTTT,CASSQTINQPQHF
-,TRBV30,TRBJ1-1,-,TGTGCCTGGAGTGTAAAACCGGAAGCTTTCTTT,CAWSVKPEAFF
many,TRBV7-9,TRBJ2-1,-,TGTGCCAGCAGCTTAGATGAGCAGTTCTTC,CASSLDEQFF